This T cell receptor beta chain was captured in a study of radiotherapy plus CTLA-4 blockade in lung cancer. Study-level points and caveats: Radiotherapy plus ipilimumab was followed by expansion in blood of tumor-derived TCR clones.

As to this clone: The antigen remains undetermined.

Germline CDR1 and CDR2: SEHNR and FQNEAQ (reference sequence). V trimming: 5 bases; J trimming: 1 base; junction bases outside the gene matches: 15. CDR3 length: 19 amino acids. The protocol was immunoSEQ multiplex PCR, while the TCRdb copy is restricted to in-frame clones and leaves out a portion. Of tens of thousands of clones listed, 77% were seen once; the top ten hold about 2.5%. This sequence joins TRBV7-9 and TRBJ1-4; 8 nucleotides line up with TRBD1. The source material was peripheral blood, sampled from a patient treated with radiotherapy plus ipilimumab. The TCR originated in a human donor with non-small cell lung cancer whose response to radiotherapy plus ipilimumab could not be evaluated. The CDR3 sequence is CASSKNSGTGLLTNEKLFF. The CDR3, as DNA: TGTGCCAGCAGCAAAAATTCCGGGACAGGCCTACTAACTAATGAAAAACTGTTTTTT.